The T cell receptor (beta chain) under discussion was sequenced for a study of blood T cells in healthy people across ages. The CDR3 covers 10 residues. Trimming removed 5 bases at V and 2 bases at J, with 4 bases between. In germline, CDR1 is DFQATT, CDR2 SNEGSKA (reference sequence). PCR was performed a second time for 7 to 11 cycles using a sample-barcoded 5' primer and a J-beta primer mix. Using its own MiXCR run on the 5' RACE reads, TCRdb lists one record per CDR3 protein. The sample includes about 1.4 million distinct CDR3 sequences, 55% to 75% of them seen just once. This clonotype was counted between two and nine times.

The sample consisted of blood. This sequence originates from a young man in good health. The rearrangement links TRBV20-1 to TRBJ2-7; the D is unclear. CDR3 sequence: CSASTYEQYF. The CDR3 DNA reads as TGCAGTGCTTCAACCTACGAGCAGTACTTC.